The 31 T cell receptor beta chains below come from one sample, sequenced in a study of cytomegalovirus exposure and HLA in healthy donors. Amplification used 60 Vbeta primers and 13 Jbeta primers. Produced via immunoSEQ multiplex PCR; TCRdb's table is partial and in-frame only. The sample comprises 100,000 to 150,000 clones, approximately 80% of which are singletons, and approximately 10% rests with the top ten. Sequencing used PBMCs. These receptors were obtained from a young man in good health and CMV-seropositive.

This rearrangement joins TRBV19 to TRBJ2-1; the D gene is possibly TRBD2 (6 bases). V was shortened by 7 bases and J by 7 bases, with 17 bases between the two germline ends. Germline V lookup: CDR1 LNHDA, CDR2 SQIVND (reference sequence). The CDR3 is 14 residues long. Here the CDR3 reads CASMGLGLINEQFF. For the CDR3, the DNA is TGTGCCAGTATGGGACTTGGGCTGATAAATGAGCAGTTCTTC.

The chain couples TRBV15 to TRBJ2-1; 14 nucleotides match TRBD2. Trimming at V came to 5 bases and at J to 4 bases, leaving 7 bases not matched to a gene. The CDR3 length is 17 residues. Germline CDR1 is LNHNV and CDR2 is YYDKDF (reference sequence). CDR3 residues: CATSVPTSGGAYNEQFF. Here the CDR3 DNA reads TGTGCCACCAGCGTCCCGACTAGCGGGGGGGCTTACAATGAGCAGTTCTTC. The variable domain in full, with the rest retrieved from reference TRBV15 and TRBJ2-1, is DAMVIQNPRYQVTQFGKPVTLSCSQTLNHNVMYWYQQKSSQAPKLLFHYYDKDFNNEADTPDNFQSRRPNTSFCFLDIRSPGLGDTAMYLCATSVPTSGGAYNEQFFGPGTRLTVL.

The chain links TRBV7-2 to TRBJ1-6, with D hard to call. Trimming stripped 0 bases from V and 7 bases from J, with 10 bases between. CDR1 SGHTA and CDR2 FQGNSA come from the germline V gene. The CDR3 runs to 15 residues. CDR3 loop: CASSLARVTNSPLHF. The CDR3 bases are TGTGCCAGCAGCTTAGCGCGGGTGACAAATTCACCCCTCCACTTT.

This chain connects TRBV6-1 to TRBJ1-2, with 11 nucleotides matching TRBD1. J gave up 8 bases and V 6 bases, and 2 bases lay outside the gene matches. The CDR3 totals 12 residues. Germline V CDR1 and CDR2: MNHNS, SASEGT. The chain's CDR3 is CASRDRGRGYTF. The CDR3, as DNA: TGTGCCAGCAGGGACAGGGGGCGAGGCTACACCTTC.

The chain is built from TRBV27 and TRBJ2-1; D is uncertain. The V end was cut by 7 bases, the J end by 5 bases, with 12 bases between. The CDR3 contains 13 residues. CDR1 and CDR2 (germline): MNHEY, SMNVEV (reference sequence). The CDR3 DNA reads TGTGCCAGCAAGTACAGTTCAAACAATGAGCAGTTCTTC. The encoded protein is CASKYSSNNEQFF.

The V and J genes are TRBV29-1 and TRBJ1-2, with TRBD1 identical over 8 bases. The CDR3 contains 13 residues. Germline CDR1 is SQVTM and CDR2 is ANQGSEA. With 8 bases clipped from V and 8 bases from J, the junction kept 13 bases outside the gene matches. The CDR3 DNA reads TGCAGCTCACCGCAGGGGGCGTCTGGCGGCTACACCTTC. As protein: CSSPQGASGGYTF.

The CDR3 bases are TGTGCCAGCAGTGAACGGGACAGTAATTCACCCCTCCACTTT. It is translated as CASSERDSNSPLHF. The gene calls are TRBV6-5 and TRBJ1-6; 7 bases agree with TRBD1. V gave up 5 bases and J gave up 6 bases; unmatched junction bases: 4. The CDR3 is made up of 14 amino acids. Germline V gene sequence: CDR1 MNHEY, CDR2 SVGAGI.

The chain uses TRBV7-2 and TRBJ1-6, with 10 positions matching TRBD1. Unmatched junction bases numbered 7, after V lost 4 bases and J lost 4 bases. Germline CDR1 is SGHTA and CDR2 is FQGNSA. CDR3 size: 17 residues. This CDR3 is CASSSTGTGEYNSPLHF. The CDR3 region has the DNA TGTGCCAGCAGCTCCACCGGGACAGGGGAATATAATTCACCCCTCCACTTT.

J is TRBJ1-5 and V is TRBV10-2; 9 nucleotides agree with TRBD1. V was clipped by 8 bases and J by 2 bases; unmatched bases: 13. This CDR3 comprises 17 residues. Germline CDR1 WSHSY, CDR2 SAAADI. CDR3 nucleotides: TGCGCCAGCTGGGACAGGGAATCGTCCCGCGGCAATCAGCCCCAGCATTTT. Protein: CASWDRESSRGNQPQHF.

The chain couples TRBV19 to TRBJ2-1; the D gene is possibly TRBD2 (7 bases). CDR1 and CDR2 from the germline V gene are LNHDA and SQIVND (reference sequence). CDR3 length: 15 amino acids. V lost 2 bases, J lost 8 bases, and 16 bases lay in between. CDR3 sequence: CASSIRGQRGDEQFF. The CDR3 DNA is TGTGCCAGTAGTATACGGGGGCAGCGGGGAGATGAGCAGTTCTTC.

A few counts support this clone. The V call is TRBV19, the J call TRBJ2-5; possible D gene TRBD1, 5 bases. The V end was cut by 3 bases, the J end by 4 bases, with 18 bases between. The CDR3 covers 16 residues. CDR1 is LNHDA and CDR2 is SQIVND in the germline V gene (reference sequence). CDR3 bases: TGTGCCAGTAGTATTCGCGGCCGACAAGGGGCAGAGACCCAGTACTTC. It encodes CASSIRGRQGAETQYF.

This clone was seen more than once but under ten times. This sequence joins TRBV4-1 and TRBJ2-2; D is unresolved. The CDR3 consists of 15 residues. CDR1 and CDR2 (germline): MGHRA, YSYEKL. Trimming removed 8 bases at V and 5 bases at J, with 18 bases between. For the CDR3, the DNA is TGCGCCAGCGCTCTGCGGCAGCTTACTACCGGGGAGCTGTTTTTT. Translating gives CASALRQLTTGELFF.

The J gene is TRBJ1-2, the V gene TRBV5-6; D ambiguous. V lost 0 bases and J 2 bases, leaving 11 bases between the germline ends. The CDR3 totals 15 residues. Germline V lookup: CDR1 SGHDT, CDR2 YYEEEE. CDR3 DNA sequence: TGTGCCAGCAGCTTGGGCCCGCAAAGCAACTATGGCTACACCTTC. Encoded protein: CASSLGPQSNYGYTF.

V gene TRBV11-2 combines with J gene TRBJ1-6; TRBD1 aligns across 8 bases. Germline V gene sequence: CDR1 SGHAT, CDR2 FQNNGV. Losses at the gene ends were 0 bases for V and 9 bases for J; bases not matched to a gene: 13. The length of the CDR3 is 18 residues. DNA for the CDR3: TGTGCCAGCAGCTTAGATCGAGTGAAAGACAGGGGAGGTTCACCCCTCCACTTT. Residues: CASSLDRVKDRGGSPLHF.

CDR3 amino acids: CASSVGGTELYEQYF. The DNA of the CDR3 is TGTGCCAGCAGCGTAGGGGGGACAGAACTCTACGAGCAGTACTTC. The chain combines TRBV9 with TRBJ2-7; 7 bases fit TRBD1. This CDR3 contains 15 residues. Germline V gene lookup returns CDR1 SGDLS and CDR2 YYNGEE. Trimming at V came to 0 bases and at J to 3 bases, leaving 6 bases not matched to a gene.

CDR3 in amino acids: CASSDSLQPGTEAFF. The CDR3 region has the DNA TGCGCCAGCTCGGACAGCCTGCAGCCAGGCACTGAAGCTTTCTTT. This rearrangement joins TRBV5-1 to TRBJ1-1; maybe TRBD1 (6 bases). V was trimmed by 7 bases and J by 4 bases, leaving 20 bases between them. Germline CDR1 is SGHRS and CDR2 is YFSETQ. The CDR3 covers 15 residues.

The V gene is TRBV4-1, the J gene TRBJ1-1, with D uncertain. The germline V gene has CDR1 MGHRA and CDR2 YSYEKL. Trimming took 5 bases from V and 1 from J, leaving 8 bases between them. This CDR3 has 13 amino acids. This chain's CDR3 is CASSKGENTEAFF. In DNA form, the CDR3 reads TGCGCCAGCAGCAAGGGAGAGAACACTGAAGCTTTCTTT.

The chain has TRBV2 and TRBJ1-1, with D tentatively TRBD1 (6 bases). CDR3 length equals 18 residues. Germline V lookup: CDR1 SNHLY, CDR2 FYNNEI. The germline V and J ends were trimmed by 4 bases and 1 base, with 22 bases remaining between them. CDR3 loop: CASSVGRGSGQANTEAFF. CDR3 in DNA: TGTGCCAGCAGTGTGGGCAGGGGTTCCGGTCAGGCGAACACTGAAGCTTTCTTT.

Here the CDR3 DNA reads TGTGCCAGCAAGCAGGCACCCTACAATGAGCAGTTCTTC. Residues: CASKQAPYNEQFF. The chain recombines TRBV6-1 with TRBJ2-1; D not certain. V was pared by 7 bases and J by 2 bases, with 9 bases between. Germline CDR1 MNHNS, CDR2 SASEGT. CDR3 length: 13 residues.

The rearrangement uses TRBV12-5 and TRBJ1-1; the D gene is possibly TRBD1 (5 bases). Germline CDR1 reads LGHNT; CDR2 reads FRNRAP. Trimming pared 4 bases from V and 1 base from J, leaving 13 bases between. The CDR3 loop spans 15 amino acids. CDR3 protein: CASGSGDGSNTEAFF. CDR3 nucleotides: TGTGCTAGTGGTTCGGGGGACGGGTCGAACACTGAAGCTTTCTTT. Together with reference TRBV12-5 and TRBJ1-1, the CDR3 gives the full variable domain: DARVTQTPRHKVTEMGQEVTMRCQPILGHNTVFWYRQTMMQGLELLAYFRNRAPLDDSGMPKDRFSAEMPDATLATLKIQPSEPRDSAVYFCASGSGDGSNTEAFFGQGTRLTVV.

To note about this clone: Its ends do not fully match the called genes, so a read error is possible. The V call is TRBV5-1, the J call TRBJ2-6; maybe TRBD1 (5 bases). The CDR3 loop spans 14 amino acids. Per the germline V gene, CDR1 is SGHRS and CDR2 is YFSETQ. The CDR3 region is CASSRYSGANGLTF. CDR3 in DNA: TGCGCCAGCAGTAGGTACTCTGGGGCCAACGGCCTGACTTTC. Full variable domain (missing parts from reference TRBV5-1 and TRBJ2-6): KAGVTQTPRYLIKTRGQQVTLSCSPISGHRSVSWYQQTPGQGLQFLFEYFSETQRNKGNFPGRFSGRQFSNSRSEMNVSTLELGDSALYLCASSRYSGANGLTFGAGSRLTVL.

V and J are TRBV5-6 and TRBJ1-1; TRBD1 might be the D (5 bases). Looked up from germline, CDR1 is SGHDT and CDR2 is YYEEEE. CDR3 length: 17 amino acids. Trimming pared 4 bases from V and 1 base from J, leaving 20 bases between. The CDR3 bases are TGTGCCAGCAGCGGTTCAGGGTATTTTACGGCGAACACTGAAGCTTTCTTT. It translates to CASSGSGYFTANTEAFF.

This chain uses TRBV7-9 with TRBJ2-1, with D possibly TRBD2 on 6 matching bases. The CDR3 has 14 amino acids. The V end lost 0 bases, the J end lost 9 bases, and 12 bases lay between the germline ends. Germline V gene data show CDR1 as SEHNR and CDR2 as FQNEAQ (reference sequence). For the CDR3, the DNA is TGTGCCAGCAGCTTAGCGCTAACTAGCCGTGAGCAGTTCTTC. Translated: CASSLALTSREQFF. Full variable domain (remainder filled in from reference TRBV7-9 and TRBJ2-1): DTGVSQNPRHKITKRGQNVTFRCDPISEHNRLYWYRQTLGQGPEFLTYFQNEAQLEKSRLLSDRFSAERPKGSFSTLEIQRTEQGDSAMYLCASSLALTSREQFFGPGTRLTVL.

This chain connects TRBV9 to TRBJ2-6, with D possibly matching TRBD1 (6 bases). Per germline, CDR1 SGDLS and CDR2 YYNGEE. Trimming left V 2 bases short and J 2 bases short, with 11 bases between. CDR3 length: 16 amino acids. For the CDR3, the DNA is TGTGCCAGCAGCGTCTTACAGGGTCCTGGGGCCAACGTCCTGACTTTC. Translation gives CASSVLQGPGANVLTF. The full variable domain, rest sourced from reference TRBV9 and TRBJ2-6, is DSGVTQTPKHLITATGQRVTLRCSPRSGDLSVYWYQQSLDQGLQFLIQYYNGEERAKGNILERFSAQQFPDLHSELNLSSLELGDSALYFCASSVLQGPGANVLTFGAGSRLTVL.

V gene TRBV9 combines with J gene TRBJ2-7, with TRBD2 matching over 9 bases. Germline CDR1 SGDLS, CDR2 YYNGEE. The V and J ends lost 4 bases and 6 bases, in that order; junction bases with no gene match: 8. This CDR3 region has 14 residues. In nucleotides, the CDR3 is TGTGCCAGCAGCCCCGCCGGGACTAGCTTCGAGCAGTACTTC. Protein: CASSPAGTSFEQYF.

The chain joins TRBV5-1 to TRBJ2-7, with a possible D match to TRBD2 (6 bases). Germline CDR1 SGHRS, CDR2 YFSETQ. V lost 5 bases, J lost 0 bases, and 15 bases lay in between. The CDR3 length is 15 residues. The CDR3 here is CASSRSGLASYEQYF. The DNA for the CDR3 is TGCGCCAGCAGTCGCTCGGGACTGGCCTCCTACGAGCAGTACTTC.

The chain couples TRBV6-1 to TRBJ1-1, with 11 bases lining up with TRBD1. Germline-derived CDR1 and CDR2 are MNHNS and SASEGT. The V segment lost 5 bases and the J segment 5 bases; nucleotides outside the gene matches: 7. The CDR3 covers 15 residues. The CDR3 here is CASSSSGTGGTEAFF. CDR3 bases: TGTGCCAGCAGTTCATCCGGGACAGGGGGGACTGAAGCTTTCTTT.

CDR3 region: CASSYSPRTYEQYF. The CDR3 coding sequence is TGTGCCAGCAGTTACTCGCCCAGGACCTACGAGCAGTACTTC. This chain joins TRBV6-6 and TRBJ2-7; D not certain. Germline values: CDR1 MNHNY, CDR2 SVGAGI (reference sequence). The CDR3 totals 14 residues. The V and J ends lost 0 bases and 2 bases respectively, with 8 bases between them.

This chain uses TRBV27 with TRBJ1-6; 7 nucleotides agree with TRBD1. Trimming removed 5 bases from V and 7 bases from J; junction bases left unmatched: 2. Germline V gene sequence: CDR1 MNHEY, CDR2 SMNVEV (reference sequence). The CDR3 has 13 amino acids. In DNA form, the CDR3 reads TGTGCCAGCAGTCCCAGGGGGAATTCACCCCTCCACTTT. Translating it yields CASSPRGNSPLHF.

V gene TRBV5-5 combines with J gene TRBJ2-3, with 11 bases aligning to TRBD2. V trimming: 4 bases; J trimming: 0 bases; junction bases outside the gene matches: 7. The CDR3 spans 17 residues. Germline CDR1 reads SGHKS; CDR2 reads YYEKEE (reference sequence). This chain's CDR3 is CASSLRTSGPSTDTQYF. The CDR3 region has the DNA TGTGCCAGCAGCCTCCGGACTAGCGGGCCAAGCACAGATACGCAGTATTTT.

This clone occurred once. CDR3 loop: CASSTGYMNTEAFF. The CDR3 DNA sequence: TGTGCCAGCAGTACAGGTTATATGAACACTGAAGCTTTCTTT. The chain has TRBV2 and TRBJ1-1; the D gene is possibly TRBD1 (5 bases). Germline V gene sequence: CDR1 SNHLY, CDR2 FYNNEI. Trimming stripped 5 bases from V and 0 bases from J, with 10 bases between. The CDR3 is made up of 14 amino acids.